The T cell receptor beta chain described here comes from a study of neurological immune-mediated disorders. Study-level points and caveats: In HTLV-1-associated myelopathy, TCR clonal expansion was greatest, and in multiple sclerosis it was least, below healthy controls.

Time point specified: longitudinal time-point 2. The unsorted libraries were made from 2 million PBMCs kept at -80 C. The method for making cDNA was 5'RACE, and it used 10-nucleotide random UMIs. In every sequencing run, more than 170 million TCR-beta sequences were generated from 15-18 subjects. One entry per CDR3 protein results from TCRdb running MiXCR on the 5' RACE reads. The repertoire holds tens of thousands of distinct CDR3 sequences, with 5.8% as singletons. Many counts were recorded for this clonotype. Antigen: not known. Germline lookup yields CDR1 MGHRA and CDR2 YSYEKL. The CDR3 runs 19 residues. The junction had 14 bases not matched to a gene; V was cut back by 4 bases and J by 3 bases.

This clonotype was obtained from a woman aged 55 to 70 with multiple sclerosis. This chain connects TRBV4-1 to TRBJ2-3, with 12 bases aligning to TRBD2. The sequenced material came from PBMCs. The CDR3 is CASSPLPSGGAGFTDTQYF. The CDR3 DNA reads TGCGCCAGCAGCCCTCTCCCTAGCGGGGGGGCGGGTTTTACAGATACGCAGTATTTT.